This T cell receptor beta chain was recovered during a study of T cell repertoires in cytomegalovirus infection. In the study overall: It can be stated that public TCR beta signatures indicated CMV infection as well as a matching HLA type.

TCRdb re-analysed the reads in MiXCR, keeping a single row per CDR3 protein. The sample has 200,000 to 250,000 distinct CDR3 sequences, 22% seen once; the top ten hold about 20%. J gave up 2 bases and V 7 bases, and 4 bases lay outside the gene matches. The germline gives CDR1 SGHNT, CDR2 YENEEA. The CDR3 length is 14 residues. The chain joins TRBV11-3 to TRBJ2-7; the match to TRBD2 covers 11 bases. The material sequenced was CD8+ T cells from PBMCs. This TCR was recovered from a human donor in good health (CMV status not recorded). Some clones in this sample may be carry-over from other donors' samples. The CDR3 sequence is CASTSGGTTYEQYF. CDR3 coding DNA: TGTGCCAGCACTAGCGGGGGGACTACCTACGAGCAGTACTTC.